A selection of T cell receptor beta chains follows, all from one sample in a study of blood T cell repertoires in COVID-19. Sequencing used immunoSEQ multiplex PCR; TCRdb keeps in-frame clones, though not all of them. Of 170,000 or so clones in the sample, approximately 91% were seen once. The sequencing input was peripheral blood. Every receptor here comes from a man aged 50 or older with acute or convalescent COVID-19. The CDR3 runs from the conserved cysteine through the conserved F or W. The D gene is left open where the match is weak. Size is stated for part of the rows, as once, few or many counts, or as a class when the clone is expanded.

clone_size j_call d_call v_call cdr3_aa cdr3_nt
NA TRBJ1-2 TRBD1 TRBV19 CASSARQGIGNGYTF TGTGCCAGTAGTGCGCGACAGGGTATAGGAAATGGCTACACCTTC
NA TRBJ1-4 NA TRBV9 CASSVGSNSNEKLFF TGTGCCAGCAGCGTAGGATCCAATAGTAATGAAAAACTGTTTTTT
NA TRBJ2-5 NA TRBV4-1 CASSHILGRGGGETQYF TGCGCCAGCAGCCACATCCTGGGCCGGGGAGGCGGGGAGACCCAGTACTTC
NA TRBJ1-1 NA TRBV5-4 CASSLSGDEEAFF TGTGCCAGCAGCTTATCAGGGGATGAAGAAGCTTTCTTT
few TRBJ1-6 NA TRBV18 CASSPQGGENSPLHF TGTGCCAGCTCACCACAAGGCGGAGAAAATTCACCCCTCCACTTT
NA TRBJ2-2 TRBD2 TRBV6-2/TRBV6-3 CASSPAGGPTGELFF TGTGCCAGCAGCCCGGCGGGGGGGCCCACCGGGGAGCTGTTTTTT
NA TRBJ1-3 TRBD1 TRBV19 CASSLQGAGNTIYF TGTGCCAGTAGTCTACAGGGGGCTGGAAACACCATATATTTT
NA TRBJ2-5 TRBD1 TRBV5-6 CASSLGGQGFVETQYF TGTGCCAGCAGCTTGGGGGGACAGGGATTTGTGGAGACCCAGTACTTC
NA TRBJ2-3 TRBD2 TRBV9 CASSATSGFTDTQYF TGTGCCAGCAGCGCTACTAGCGGTTTCACAGATACGCAGTATTTT
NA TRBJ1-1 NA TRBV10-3 CAISDESTEAFF TGTGCCATCAGTGACGAGAGCACTGAAGCTTTCTTT
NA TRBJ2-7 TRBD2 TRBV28 CASSPYPSGDYEQYF TGTGCCAGCAGTCCCTACCCTAGCGGCGACTACGAGCAGTACTTC
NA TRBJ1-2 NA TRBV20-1 CSASGVRGYTF TGCAGTGCTAGCGGGGTCCGTGGCTACACCTTC
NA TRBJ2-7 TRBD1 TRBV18 CASSPYRDRGTYEQYF TGTGCCAGCTCACCATACCGGGACAGGGGCACCTACGAGCAGTACTTC
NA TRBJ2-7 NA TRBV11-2 CASSLRRTDTYEQYF TGTGCCAGCAGCCTGCGGAGGACCGACACCTACGAGCAGTACTTC
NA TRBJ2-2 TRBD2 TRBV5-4 CASSGGLATNTGELFF TGTGCCAGCAGTGGGGGACTAGCGACTAACACCGGGGAGCTGTTTTTT
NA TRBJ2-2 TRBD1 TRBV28 CASTIGWAGGAGELFF TGTGCCAGCACCATTGGGTGGGCAGGGGGAGCCGGGGAGCTGTTTTTT
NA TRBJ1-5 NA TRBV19 CASSILPGRSNQPQHF TGTGCCAGTAGTATATTGCCAGGAAGGAGCAATCAGCCCCAGCATTTT
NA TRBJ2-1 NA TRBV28 CASRTGYNEQFF TGTGCCAGCAGAACAGGGTACAATGAGCAGTTCTTC
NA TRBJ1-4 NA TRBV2 CASSELQGFEKLFF TGTGCCAGCAGTGAACTGCAGGGATTTGAAAAACTGTTTTTT
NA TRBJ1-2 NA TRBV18 CAAGGNNYGYTF TGTGCCGCGGGGGGCAATAACTATGGCTACACCTTC
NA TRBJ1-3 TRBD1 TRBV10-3 CAIRDSYSGNTIYF TGTGCCATCCGGGACAGCTACTCTGGAAACACCATATATTTT
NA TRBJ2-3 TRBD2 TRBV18 CASLDAGVTDTQYF TGTGCCAGCTTGGACGCGGGGGTCACAGATACGCAGTATTTT
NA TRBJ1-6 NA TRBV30 CAWARGVNSPLHF TGTGCCTGGGCCCGGGGAGTTAATTCACCCCTCCACTTT
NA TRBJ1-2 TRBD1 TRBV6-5 CASRHIGTGNYGYTF TGTGCCAGCAGACATATAGGGACAGGGAACTATGGCTACACCTTC
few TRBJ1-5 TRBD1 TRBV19 CASSGTGGNQPQHF TGTGCCAGTTCCGGGACAGGGGGCAATCAGCCCCAGCATTTT
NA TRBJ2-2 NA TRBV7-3 CASSPTVSGELFF TGTGCCAGCAGCCCTACAGTATCCGGGGAGCTGTTTTTT
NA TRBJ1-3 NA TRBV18 CASSPGQYSGNTIYF TGTGCCAGCTCACCTGGACAGTACTCTGGAAACACCATATATTTT
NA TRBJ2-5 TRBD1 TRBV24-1 CATSEDRAETQYF TGTGCCACCAGTGAGGACAGGGCAGAGACCCAGTACTTC
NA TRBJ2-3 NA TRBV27 CASTSGSAGYTQYF TGTGCCAGCACCTCGGGGTCGGCTGGTTATACGCAGTATTTT
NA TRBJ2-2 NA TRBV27 CASSSTPRGELFF TGTGCCAGCAGTTCCACCCCCAGAGGGGAGCTGTTTTTT
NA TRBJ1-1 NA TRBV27 CASSIQGVGSEAFF TGTGCCAGCAGTATACAGGGAGTTGGTTCTGAAGCTTTCTTT
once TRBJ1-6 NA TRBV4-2 CASSRGVTASSSYNSPLHF TGTGCCAGCAGCCGGGGGGTAACAGCCTCGAGCTCCTATAATTCACCCCTCCACTTT